The source of this T cell receptor (beta chain) is a study of cytomegalovirus exposure and HLA in healthy donors. Regarding the study as a whole: Common viral pathogens (according to a later analysis) appeared linked to several of the most significant clusters. Researchers reportedly found TCR beta sequences accurately predicted most subjects' HLA-A and HLA-B alleles. The presence/absence work took it that sequencing depth was about the same across donors.

As for this clone: Its antigen remains unknown.

The CDR3 loop spans 15 amino acids. V lost 3 bases, J lost 3 bases, and 17 bases lay in between. In germline, CDR1 is SQVTM, CDR2 ANQGSEA. Vbeta (60) and Jbeta (13) primers were used in the PCR. Produced via immunoSEQ multiplex PCR; TCRdb's table is partial and in-frame only. Here the sample spans 150,000 to 200,000 clones, roughly 74% being singletons. Material: PBMCs. The chain links TRBV29-1 to TRBJ1-2; a weak D match, TRBD1 (5 bases). The receptor's source is a woman in her 30s in good health and CMV-seropositive. The CDR3 region is CSVEGAVTEDYGYTF. In nucleotides, the CDR3 is TGCAGCGTTGAGGGCGCTGTGACAGAAGACTATGGCTACACCTTC.